This T cell receptor beta chain was sequenced for a study of blood T cells in healthy people across ages. Primers used in a second PCR of about 6 to 11 cycles were a sample-barcoded 5' primer and a J-beta primer mix. In TCRdb, the 5' RACE reads were re-called with MiXCR into one record per CDR3 protein. Of about 970,000 distinct CDR3 sequences listed, roughly 51% are singletons. This clonotype turned up a few times. V lost 7 bases and J lost 0, with 9 bases in between. The V gene's germline CDR1 is MDHEN and CDR2 SYDVKM. The CDR3 sequence is 13 residues long. Material: blood. The TCR comes from a woman in her fifties or sixties in good health. V gene TRBV28 combines with J gene TRBJ1-2; D is possibly TRBD1 (5 bases). Written as DNA, the CDR3 is TGTGCCAGCAAAAGACAGCCTAACTATGGCTACACCTTC. Translated, it gives CASKRQPNYGYTF.